The 25 T cell receptor beta chains below come from one sample, sequenced in a study of blood T cell repertoires in COVID-19. The protocol was immunoSEQ multiplex PCR, while the TCRdb copy is restricted to in-frame clones and leaves out a portion. The table includes a few hundred thousand clones, around 85% detected once. The sequenced material came from PBMCs or T cells enriched from blood (not recorded which). The source is a woman aged 25 to 45 who had recovered from COVID-19.

The gene calls are TRBV27 and TRBJ1-6; 10 bases match TRBD1. The CDR3 contains 17 residues. Germline V gene data show CDR1 as MNHEY and CDR2 as SMNVEV (reference sequence). J gave up 9 bases and V 6 bases, and 14 bases lay outside the gene matches. The CDR3 is CASSPSTRDRGRSPLHF. DNA for the CDR3: TGTGCCAGCAGCCCAAGTACCCGGGACAGGGGTCGTTCACCCCTCCACTTT.

V usage is TRBV2 and J usage is TRBJ2-3, with 7 bases that match TRBD2. CDR1 and CDR2 (germline): SNHLY, FYNNEI. The CDR3 totals 15 residues. V shed 4 bases and J 1 base; nucleotides not matched to a gene: 5. The DNA of the CDR3 is TGTGCCAGCAGTGTCCGGGACTACCGCACAGATACGCAGTATTTT. Translating it yields CASSVRDYRTDTQYF.

V usage is TRBV4-2 and J usage is TRBJ1-1; D not certain. The germline V and J ends were trimmed by 1 base and 6 bases, with 9 bases remaining between them. The germline gives CDR1 LGHNA, CDR2 YNFKEQ. There are 13 residues in the CDR3. As DNA, the CDR3 is TGTGCCAGCAGCCAAGTAAGCGGGCCTGAAGCTTTCTTT. It yields the protein CASSQVSGPEAFF.

The genes are TRBV5-5 and TRBJ1-1; D uncertain. The CDR3 is 16 residues long. The V end was cut by 3 bases, the J end by 6 bases, with 21 bases between. CDR1 SGHKS and CDR2 YYEKEE come from the germline V gene (reference sequence). The CDR3 here is CASSYLLKEKMAEAFF. The DNA of the CDR3 is TGTGCCAGCAGCTACTTACTAAAGGAGAAGATGGCTGAAGCTTTCTTT.

The chain joins TRBV9 to TRBJ2-7; no definite D call. V lost 0 bases, J lost 1 base, and 11 bases lay in between. CDR1 SGDLS and CDR2 YYNGEE come from the germline V gene. This CDR3 has 15 amino acids. CDR3 DNA sequence: TGTGCCAGCAGCGTAGGGGCTCTACTGTCCTACGAGCAGTACTTC. Translating gives CASSVGALLSYEQYF.

The rearrangement joins TRBV12-2 to TRBJ2-2; the D segment call TRBD1 is taken from the table without a DNA check. TRBV12-2 is noted as a pseudogene. The CDR3 is 23 residues long. CDR3 loop: CASRLAPWVSGQGERSDPGELFF. The DNA of the CDR3 is TGTGCAAGTCGCTTAGCGCCATGGGTATCGGGACAGGGGGAGAGGTCAGACCCCGGGGAGCTGTTTTTT.

The chain carries TRBV6-2 or TRBV6-3 and TRBJ1-5; no definite D call. The V gene's germline CDR1 is MNHEY and CDR2 SVGEGT. The CDR3 contains 13 residues. The V gene lost 2 bases and the J gene lost 7 bases, with 9 bases spanning the gap. CDR3 protein: CASSYARYQPQHF. The CDR3 region has the DNA TGTGCCAGCAGTTACGCGAGATACCAGCCCCAGCATTTT.

This chain joins TRBV5-4 and TRBJ1-2; 8 positions match TRBD1. Trimming took 5 bases from V and 2 from J; bases not matched to a gene: 5. The CDR3 loop spans 14 amino acids. The germline V gene encodes CDR1 SGHNT and CDR2 YYREEE (reference sequence). Here the CDR3 reads CASRPQGDNYGYTF. The CDR3 bases are TGTGCCAGCAGACCACAGGGGGACAACTATGGCTACACCTTC.

The J gene is TRBJ2-3, the V gene TRBV2, with TRBD2 matching over 8 bases. Per germline, CDR1 SNHLY and CDR2 FYNNEI. Trimming took 8 bases from V and 0 from J; bases not matched to a gene: 4. This CDR3 spans 14 amino acids. The CDR3 DNA follows: TGTGCCAGCTCCACTAGCGGTAGCACAGATACGCAGTATTTT. Amino acid sequence: CASSTSGSTDTQYF.

For the CDR3, the DNA is TGCAGCGTTCGTAACCGGAGGGATGGCTACACCTTC. Translating it yields CSVRNRRDGYTF. The genes are TRBV29-1 and TRBJ1-2; the D is unclear. The CDR3 is 12 amino acids. The V end was cut by 5 bases, the J end by 6 bases, with 13 bases between. CDR1 SQVTM and CDR2 ANQGSEA come from the germline V gene. Full variable domain (rest looked up from reference TRBV29-1 and TRBJ1-2): SAVISQKPSRDICQRGTSLTIQCQVDSQVTMMFWYRQQPGQSLTLIATANQGSEATYESGFVIDKFPISRPNLTFSTLTVSNMSPEDSSIYLCSVRNRRDGYTFGSGTRLTVV.

This rearrangement joins TRBV3-1 (or the pseudogene TRBV3-2) to TRBJ1-2; D may be TRBD1 (5 bases). Germline V gives CDR1 LGHDT, CDR2 YNNKEL (reference sequence). The CDR3 loop spans 16 amino acids. V lost 2 bases to trimming and J lost 11 bases, with 24 bases between them. DNA of the CDR3: TGTGCCAGCAGCCAATCCGGTCATATACGCCTAGGGGAATACACCTTC. The encoded protein is CASSQSGHIRLGEYTF.

This clone occurred once. This chain uses TRBV18 with TRBJ2-2, with TRBD1 matching over 10 bases. The CDR3 runs to 15 residues. The germline V gene has CDR1 KGHSH and CDR2 LQKENI. The trim removed 3 bases at V and 5 bases at J, leaving 3 bases unmatched. For the CDR3, the DNA is TGTGCCAGCTCACCCTCGGACAGGGGGACCGGGGAGCTGTTTTTT. Residues: CASSPSDRGTGELFF.

This chain uses TRBV5-4 with TRBJ2-3, with unresolved D. Germline CDR1 reads SGHNT; CDR2 reads YYREEE (reference sequence). There are 11 residues in the CDR3. The V and J ends lost 7 bases and 6 bases respectively, with 9 bases between them. CDR3 protein: CASGPVDTQYF. The CDR3 nucleotides read TGTGCCAGCGGGCCCGTCGATACGCAGTATTTT.

This chain joins TRBV18 and TRBJ1-5; 7 bases fit TRBD1. After removal of 1 base from V and 7 bases from J, the junction contained 13 bases not matched to a gene. The CDR3 contains 17 residues. CDR1 is KGHSH and CDR2 is LQKENI in the germline V gene. The CDR3 spells CASSPQPAQGGRQPQHF. CDR3 coding DNA: TGTGCCAGCTCACCACAGCCGGCCCAGGGGGGCCGGCAGCCCCAGCATTTT.

V is TRBV28 and J is TRBJ1-2, with D perhaps TRBD1 (5 bases). CDR1 and CDR2 (germline): MDHEN, SYDVKM. This CDR3 is built from 18 residues. Deletions cut 0 bases from V and 7 bases from J, with 24 bases between. The CDR3 reads CASSLWEGEVRPLGGYTF. CDR3 in DNA: TGTGCCAGCAGTTTATGGGAAGGGGAAGTCCGTCCCTTGGGTGGCTACACCTTC.

The gene calls are TRBV20-1 and TRBJ2-5; TRBD2 aligns across 8 bases. Germline CDR1 DFQATT, CDR2 SNEGSKA (reference sequence). This CDR3 is built from 14 residues. With V trimmed by 3 bases and J by 4 bases, 7 bases remained unmatched. CDR3 sequence reads: CSASMVAGGETQYF. The CDR3 nucleotides are TGCAGTGCTAGTATGGTGGCGGGAGGAGAGACCCAGTACTTC.

The rearrangement joins TRBV25-1 to TRBJ2-2; the D gene is possibly TRBD2 (5 bases). Germline V gene lookup returns CDR1 MGHDK and CDR2 SYGVNS. The CDR3 loop spans 13 amino acids. Trimming removed 7 bases from V and 6 bases from J, with 12 bases in between. CDR3 sequence (DNA): TGTGCCAGCATCCCCGCGGGCGCCGGGGAGCTGTTTTTT. This sequence encodes CASIPAGAGELFF.

The gene calls are TRBV28 and TRBJ2-1, with 10 bases lining up with TRBD2. The CDR3 sequence is 19 residues long. Germline CDR1 reads MDHEN; CDR2 reads SYDVKM. Trimming at V came to 7 bases and at J to 2 bases, leaving 17 bases not matched to a gene. CDR3 bases: TGTGCCAGCACCATAAGCGGTCTAGCGGGAGTCCCCACCTACAATGAGCAGTTCTTC. It is translated as CASTISGLAGVPTYNEQFF.

The chain uses TRBV4-1 and TRBJ2-4, with D uncertain. V gave up 5 bases and J gave up 6 bases, with 11 bases separating them. Germline V lookup: CDR1 MGHRA, CDR2 YSYEKL. The CDR3 spans 13 residues. The CDR3 coding sequence is TGCGCCAGCAGCACCACAGAGACAAACATTCAGTACTTC. This codes for CASSTTETNIQYF.

V is TRBV2 and J is TRBJ2-1; TRBD1 matches at 7 bases. J gave up 9 bases and V 5 bases, and 1 base lay outside the gene matches. Germline CDR1 reads SNHLY; CDR2 reads FYNNEI. This CDR3 is 11 amino acids long. The CDR3 bases are TGTGCCAGCAGTCGGACAGGTGAGCAGTTCTTC. Translation gives CASSRTGEQFF.

The chain links TRBV24-1 to TRBJ1-5, with 8 bases lining up with TRBD1. The CDR3 loop spans 15 amino acids. J lost 2 bases, V lost 4 bases, and 3 bases had no gene match. CDR1 and CDR2 from the germline V gene are KGHDR and SFDVKD. CDR3 nucleotide sequence: TGTGCCACCAGTGACCCGGACAGGGGCAATCAGCCCCAGCATTTT. Protein: CATSDPDRGNQPQHF.

The J gene is TRBJ2-3, the V gene TRBV27; tentatively, D is TRBD1 (6 bases). Deletions cut 4 bases from V and 6 bases from J, with 11 bases between. Germline-derived CDR1 and CDR2 are MNHEY and SMNVEV (reference sequence). The CDR3 extends over 13 amino acids. Here the CDR3 DNA reads TGTGCCAGCAGTTACCAGGGGTCTGATACGCAGTATTTT. Translated: CASSYQGSDTQYF.

V gene TRBV7-2 combines with J gene TRBJ1-4; TRBD1 matches 9 bases. V trimming: 5 bases; J trimming: 8 bases; junction bases outside the gene matches: 12. The CDR3 covers 16 residues. Germline V gene data show CDR1 as SGHTA and CDR2 as FQGNSA. The CDR3 bases are TGTGCCAGCAGCATATTTCCGGGACAGGGTAAAGAAAAACTGTTTTTT. Translated, it gives CASSIFPGQGKEKLFF.

In this sample, this clone turned up once. This chain uses TRBV10-2 with TRBJ2-5; 14 bases match TRBD2. J lost 3 bases, V lost 3 bases, and 3 bases had no gene match. Germline values: CDR1 WSHSY, CDR2 SAAADI. There are 16 residues in the CDR3. The CDR3 region is CASSDQGLAGEETQYF. DNA for the CDR3: TGCGCCAGCAGTGATCAGGGACTAGCGGGAGAAGAGACCCAGTACTTC.

CDR3 sequence (DNA): TGTGCCAGCAGGGATGGCGGGGGTTCTGGAAACACCATATATTTT. It translates to CASRDGGGSGNTIYF. The rearrangement links TRBV6-5 to TRBJ1-3; weak D call: TRBD1 (5 bases). CDR1 MNHEY and CDR2 SVGAGI come from the germline V gene. V was shortened by 6 bases and J by 1 base, with 13 bases between the two germline ends. The CDR3 is 15 amino acids.